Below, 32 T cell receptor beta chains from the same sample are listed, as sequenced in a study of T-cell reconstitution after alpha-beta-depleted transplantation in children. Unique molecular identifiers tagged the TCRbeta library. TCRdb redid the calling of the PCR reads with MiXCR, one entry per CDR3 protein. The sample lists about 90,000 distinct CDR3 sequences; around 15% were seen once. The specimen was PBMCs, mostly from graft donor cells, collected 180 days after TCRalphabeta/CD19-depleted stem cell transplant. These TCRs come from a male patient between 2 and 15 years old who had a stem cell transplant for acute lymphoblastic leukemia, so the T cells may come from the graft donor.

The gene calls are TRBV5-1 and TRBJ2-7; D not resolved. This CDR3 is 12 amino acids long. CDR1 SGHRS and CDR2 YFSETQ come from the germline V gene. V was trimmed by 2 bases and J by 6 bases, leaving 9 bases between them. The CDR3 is CASSLKGFEQYF. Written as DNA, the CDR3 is TGCGCCAGCAGCTTAAAAGGGTTCGAGCAGTACTTC. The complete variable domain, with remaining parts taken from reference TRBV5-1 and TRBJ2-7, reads KAGVTQTPRYLIKTRGQQVTLSCSPISGHRSVSWYQQTPGQGLQFLFEYFSETQRNKGNFPGRFSGRQFSNSRSEMNVSTLELGDSALYLCASSLKGFEQYFGPGTRLTVT.

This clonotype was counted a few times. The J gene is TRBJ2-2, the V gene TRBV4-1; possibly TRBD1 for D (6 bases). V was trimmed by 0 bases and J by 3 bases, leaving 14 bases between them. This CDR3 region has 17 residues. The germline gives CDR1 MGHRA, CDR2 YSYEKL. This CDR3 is CASSQDPGRGDTGELFF. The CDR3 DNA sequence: TGCGCCAGCAGCCAAGATCCCGGCAGGGGTGACACCGGGGAGCTGTTTTTT.

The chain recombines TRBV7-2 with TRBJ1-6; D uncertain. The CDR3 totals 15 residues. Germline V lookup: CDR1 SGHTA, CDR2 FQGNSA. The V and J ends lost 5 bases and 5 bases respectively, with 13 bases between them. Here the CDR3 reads CASSIQAADNSPLHF. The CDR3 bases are TGTGCCAGCAGCATCCAGGCCGCGGATAATTCACCCCTCCACTTT.

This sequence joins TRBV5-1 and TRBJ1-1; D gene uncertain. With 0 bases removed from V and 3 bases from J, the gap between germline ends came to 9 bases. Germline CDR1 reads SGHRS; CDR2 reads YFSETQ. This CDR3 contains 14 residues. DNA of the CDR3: TGCGCCAGCAGCTTGGGGGTCGGCGACACTGAAGCTTTCTTT. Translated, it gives CASSLGVGDTEAFF.

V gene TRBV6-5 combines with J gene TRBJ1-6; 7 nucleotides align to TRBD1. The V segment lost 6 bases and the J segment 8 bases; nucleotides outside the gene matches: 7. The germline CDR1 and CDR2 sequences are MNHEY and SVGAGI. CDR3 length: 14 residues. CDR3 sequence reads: CASSLDRVDSPLHF. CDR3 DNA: TGTGCCAGCAGCTTAGACAGGGTGGATTCACCCCTCCACTTT.

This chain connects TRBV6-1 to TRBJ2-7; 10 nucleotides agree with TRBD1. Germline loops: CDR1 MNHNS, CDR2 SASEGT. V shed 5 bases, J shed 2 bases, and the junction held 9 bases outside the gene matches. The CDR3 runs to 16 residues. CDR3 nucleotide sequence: TGTGCCAGCAGTAAGACAGGGGGCTTAACACCCTACGAGCAGTACTTC. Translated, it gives CASSKTGGLTPYEQYF.

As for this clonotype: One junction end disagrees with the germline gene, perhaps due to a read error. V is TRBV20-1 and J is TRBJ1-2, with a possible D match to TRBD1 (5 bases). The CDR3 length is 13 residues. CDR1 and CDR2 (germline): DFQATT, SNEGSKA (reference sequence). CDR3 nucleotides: TGCAGTGCTAAGAAGGGGACTAACTATGGCGACACCTTC. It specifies CSAKKGTNYGDTF.

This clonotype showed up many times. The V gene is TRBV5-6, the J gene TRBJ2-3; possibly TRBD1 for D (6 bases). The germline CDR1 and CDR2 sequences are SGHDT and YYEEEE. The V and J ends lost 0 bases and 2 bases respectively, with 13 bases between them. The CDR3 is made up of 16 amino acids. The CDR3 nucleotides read TGTGCCAGCAGCTTGGCGCCAGGGGCGCCCACAGATACGCAGTATTTT. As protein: CASSLAPGAPTDTQYF.

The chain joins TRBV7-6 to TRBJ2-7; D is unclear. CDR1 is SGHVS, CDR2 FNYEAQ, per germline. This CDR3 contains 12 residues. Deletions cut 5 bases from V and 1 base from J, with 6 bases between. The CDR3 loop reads CASSPVSYEQYF. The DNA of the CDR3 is TGTGCCAGCAGCCCGGTTTCCTACGAGCAGTACTTC. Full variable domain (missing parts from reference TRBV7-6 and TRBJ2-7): GAGVSQSPRYKVTKRGQDVALRCDPISGHVSLYWYRQALGQGPEFLTYFNYEAQQDKSGLPNDRFSAERPEGSISTLTIQRTEQRDSAMYRCASSPVSYEQYFGPGTRLTVT.

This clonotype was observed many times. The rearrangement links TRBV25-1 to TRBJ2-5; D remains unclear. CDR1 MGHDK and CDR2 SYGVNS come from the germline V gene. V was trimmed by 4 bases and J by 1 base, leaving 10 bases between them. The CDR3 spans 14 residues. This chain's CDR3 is CASSVLLTQETQYF. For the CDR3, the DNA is TGTGCCAGCAGTGTACTCCTAACCCAAGAGACCCAGTACTTC.

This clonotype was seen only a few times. CDR3 in amino acids: CASSYHRDNSPLHF. The CDR3 DNA is TGTGCCAGCAGTTATCACAGGGATAATTCACCCCTCCACTTT. The rearrangement links TRBV6-5 to TRBJ1-6; perhaps TRBD1 as D (6 bases). There are 14 residues in the CDR3. V lost 3 bases to trimming and J lost 5 bases, with 8 bases between them. Per germline, CDR1 MNHEY and CDR2 SVGAGI.

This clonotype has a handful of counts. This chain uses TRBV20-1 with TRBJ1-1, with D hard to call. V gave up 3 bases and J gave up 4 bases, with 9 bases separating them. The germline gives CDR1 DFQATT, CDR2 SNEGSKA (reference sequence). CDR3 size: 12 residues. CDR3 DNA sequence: TGCAGTGCTAGTGCCACGGGCACTGAAGCTTTCTTT. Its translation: CSASATGTEAFF.

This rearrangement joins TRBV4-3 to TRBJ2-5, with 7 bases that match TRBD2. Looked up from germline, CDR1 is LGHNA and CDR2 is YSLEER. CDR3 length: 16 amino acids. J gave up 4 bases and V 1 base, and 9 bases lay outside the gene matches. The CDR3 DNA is TGCGCCAGCAGCCAAGGGGGGGGAGGGCAAGGAGAGACCCAGTACTTC. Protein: CASSQGGGGQGETQYF.

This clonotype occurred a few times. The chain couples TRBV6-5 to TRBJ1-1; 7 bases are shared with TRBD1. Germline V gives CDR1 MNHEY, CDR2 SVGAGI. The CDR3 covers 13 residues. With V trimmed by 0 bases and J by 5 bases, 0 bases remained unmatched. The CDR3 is CASSYSDRTEAFF. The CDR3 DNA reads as TGTGCCAGCAGTTACTCGGACAGGACTGAAGCTTTCTTT.

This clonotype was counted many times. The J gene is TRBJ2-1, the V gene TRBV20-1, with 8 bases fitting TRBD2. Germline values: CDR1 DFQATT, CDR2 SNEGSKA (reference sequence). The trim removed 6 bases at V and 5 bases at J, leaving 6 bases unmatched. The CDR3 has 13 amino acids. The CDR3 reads CSAPGLGHNEQFF. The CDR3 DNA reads TGCAGTGCACCGGGACTAGGGCACAATGAGCAGTTCTTC.

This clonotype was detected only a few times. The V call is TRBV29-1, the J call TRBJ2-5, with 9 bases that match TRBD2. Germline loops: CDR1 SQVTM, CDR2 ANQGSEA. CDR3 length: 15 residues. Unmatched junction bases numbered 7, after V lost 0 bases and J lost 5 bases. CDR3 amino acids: CSVEDRPSGDETQYF. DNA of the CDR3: TGCAGCGTTGAAGATCGCCCTAGCGGGGACGAGACCCAGTACTTC.

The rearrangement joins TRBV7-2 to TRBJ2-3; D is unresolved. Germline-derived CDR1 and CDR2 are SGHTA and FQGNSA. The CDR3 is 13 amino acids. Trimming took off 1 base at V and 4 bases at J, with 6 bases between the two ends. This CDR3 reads CASSLGVADTQYF. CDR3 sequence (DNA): TGTGCCAGCAGCTTAGGGGTGGCAGATACGCAGTATTTT.

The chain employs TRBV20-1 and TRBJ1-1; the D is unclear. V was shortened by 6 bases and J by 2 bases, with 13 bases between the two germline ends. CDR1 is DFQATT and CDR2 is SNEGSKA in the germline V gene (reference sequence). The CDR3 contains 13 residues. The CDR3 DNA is TGCAGTGCCCTCGTCTCATTTAACACTGAAGCTTTCTTT. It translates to CSALVSFNTEAFF.

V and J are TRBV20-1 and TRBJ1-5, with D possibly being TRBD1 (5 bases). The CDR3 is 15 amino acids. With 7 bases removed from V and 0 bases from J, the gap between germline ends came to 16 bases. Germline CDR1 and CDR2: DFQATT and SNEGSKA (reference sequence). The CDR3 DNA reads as TGCAGTGGTCTGCCCGACAGATATAGCAATCAGCCCCAGCATTTT. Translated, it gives CSGLPDRYSNQPQHF.

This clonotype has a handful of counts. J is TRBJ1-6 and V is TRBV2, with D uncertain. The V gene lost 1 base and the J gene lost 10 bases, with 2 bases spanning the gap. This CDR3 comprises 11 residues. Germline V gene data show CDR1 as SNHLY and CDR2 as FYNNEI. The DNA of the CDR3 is TGTGCCAGCAGTGAAGAATCACCCCTCCACTTT. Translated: CASSEESPLHF. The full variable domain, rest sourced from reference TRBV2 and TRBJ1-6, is EPEVTQTPSHQVTQMGQEVILRCVPISNHLYFYWYRQILGQKVEFLVSFYNNEISEKSEIFDDQFSVERPDGSNFTLKIRSTKLEDSAMYFCASSEESPLHFGNGTRLTVT.

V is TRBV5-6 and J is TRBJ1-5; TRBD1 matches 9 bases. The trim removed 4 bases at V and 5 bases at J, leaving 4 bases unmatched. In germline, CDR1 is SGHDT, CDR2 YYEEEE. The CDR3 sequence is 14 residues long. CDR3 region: CASSRRDRDQPQHF. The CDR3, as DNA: TGTGCCAGCAGCAGACGGGACAGGGATCAGCCCCAGCATTTT.

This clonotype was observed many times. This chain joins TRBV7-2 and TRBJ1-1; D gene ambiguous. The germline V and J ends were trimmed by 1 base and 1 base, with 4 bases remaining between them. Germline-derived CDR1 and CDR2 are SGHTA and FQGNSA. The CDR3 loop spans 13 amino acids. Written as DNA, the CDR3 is TGTGCCAGCAGCTTAGTACGGAACACTGAAGCTTTCTTT. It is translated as CASSLVRNTEAFF.

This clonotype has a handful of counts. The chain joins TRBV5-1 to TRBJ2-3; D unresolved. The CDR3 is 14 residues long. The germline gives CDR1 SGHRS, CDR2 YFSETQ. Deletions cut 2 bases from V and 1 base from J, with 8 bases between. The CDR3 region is CASSFEAGTDTQYF. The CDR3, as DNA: TGCGCCAGCAGCTTTGAGGCTGGCACAGATACGCAGTATTTT.

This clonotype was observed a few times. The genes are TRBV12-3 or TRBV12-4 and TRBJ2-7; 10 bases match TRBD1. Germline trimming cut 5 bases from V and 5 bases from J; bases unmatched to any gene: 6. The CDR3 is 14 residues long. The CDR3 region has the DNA TGTGCCAGCAGTACACGGACAGGGGGGCACGAGCAGTACTTC. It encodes CASSTRTGGHEQYF.

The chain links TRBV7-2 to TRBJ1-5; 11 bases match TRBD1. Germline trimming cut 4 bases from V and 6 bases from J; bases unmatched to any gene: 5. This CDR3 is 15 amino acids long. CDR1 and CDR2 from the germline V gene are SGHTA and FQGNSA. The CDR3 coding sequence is TGTGCCAGCAGCTCCGGGACAGGGGGAGGTCAGCCCCAGCATTTT. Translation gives CASSSGTGGGQPQHF.

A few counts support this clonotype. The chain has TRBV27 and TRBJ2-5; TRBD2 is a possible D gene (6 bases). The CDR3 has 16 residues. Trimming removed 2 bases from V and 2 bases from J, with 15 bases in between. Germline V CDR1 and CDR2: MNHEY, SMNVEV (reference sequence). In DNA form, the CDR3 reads TGTGCCAGCAGTTTACTTGGGCGGGGTAGACAAGAGACCCAGTACTTC. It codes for CASSLLGRGRQETQYF.

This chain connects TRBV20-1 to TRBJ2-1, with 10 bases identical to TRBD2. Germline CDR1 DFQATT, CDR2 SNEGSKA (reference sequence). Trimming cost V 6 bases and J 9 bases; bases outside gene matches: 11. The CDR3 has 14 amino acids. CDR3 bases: TGCAGTGCCAGGGGAGCGGGAGGGCCGGGTGAGCAGTTCTTC. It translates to CSARGAGGPGEQFF.

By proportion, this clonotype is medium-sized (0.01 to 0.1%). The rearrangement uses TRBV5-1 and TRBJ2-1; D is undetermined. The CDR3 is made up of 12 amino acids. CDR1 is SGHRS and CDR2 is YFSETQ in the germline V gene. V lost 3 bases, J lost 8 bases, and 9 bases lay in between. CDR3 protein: CASSSPHDEQFF. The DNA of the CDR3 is TGCGCCAGCAGCTCACCCCACGATGAGCAGTTCTTC.

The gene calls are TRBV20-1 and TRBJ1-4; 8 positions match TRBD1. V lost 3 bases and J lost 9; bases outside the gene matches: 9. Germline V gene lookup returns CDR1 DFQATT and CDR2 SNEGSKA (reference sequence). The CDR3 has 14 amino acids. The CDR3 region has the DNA TGCAGTGCTAGGGTCCAGGGGGCCCTCCAAAAACTGTTTTTT. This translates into CSARVQGALQKLFF.

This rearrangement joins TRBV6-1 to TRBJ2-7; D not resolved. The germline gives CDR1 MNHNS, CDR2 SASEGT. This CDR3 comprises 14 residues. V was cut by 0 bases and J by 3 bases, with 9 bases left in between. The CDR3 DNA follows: TGTGCCAGCAGTGAAGCGGGAACCGTCTACGAGCAGTACTTC. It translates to CASSEAGTVYEQYF.

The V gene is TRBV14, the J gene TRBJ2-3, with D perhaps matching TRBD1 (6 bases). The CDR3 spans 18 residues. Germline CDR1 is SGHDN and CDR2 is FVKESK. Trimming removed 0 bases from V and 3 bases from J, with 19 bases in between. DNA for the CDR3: TGTGCCAGCAGCCAAGATTCTTTCGCCAGGGGCAATACAGATACGCAGTATTTT. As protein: CASSQDSFARGNTDTQYF.

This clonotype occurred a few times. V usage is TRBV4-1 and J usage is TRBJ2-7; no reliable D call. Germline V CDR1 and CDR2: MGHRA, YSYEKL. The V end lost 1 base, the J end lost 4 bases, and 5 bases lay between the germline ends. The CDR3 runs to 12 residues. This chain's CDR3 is CASSQVGYEQYF. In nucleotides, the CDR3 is TGCGCCAGCAGCCAAGTAGGGTACGAGCAGTACTTC.